Below, 4 T cell receptor beta chains from the same sample are listed, as sequenced in a study of blood T cells in healthy people across ages (dated by TCRdb to about 2015). The library was obtained by 5' RACE. Sequencing was performed on an Illumina HiSeq 2500. A second PCR of about 6 to 11 cycles was performed with a sample-barcoded 5' primer and a J-beta primer mix. TCRdb trimmed public reads at Q25 via fastp, called clones via MiXCR and kept in-frame beta chains. Merged by CDR3 protein, the rows form single entries marked with the most common genes and DNA. Recorded for this sample are over a million distinct CDR3 sequences; 35% to 50% of them occurred a single time. Approximately 17% of the sample lies in the top ten. Sequencing used blood. The source of these receptors is an older woman in good health.

The chain links TRBV27 to TRBJ1-4; D not resolved. The germline CDR1 and CDR2 sequences are MNHEY and SMNVEV (reference sequence). This CDR3 comprises 17 residues. V was trimmed by 6 bases and J by 0 bases, leaving 17 bases between them. The CDR3: CASSTMAGGATNEKLFF. Here the CDR3 DNA reads TGTGCCAGCAGCACAATGGCGGGCGGCGCAACTAATGAAAAACTGTTTTTT.

The chain joins TRBV7-9 to TRBJ1-4; D remains unclear. Germline V gives CDR1 SEHNR, CDR2 FQNEAQ (reference sequence). CDR3 length: 11 residues. V was cut by 2 bases and J by 6 bases, with 1 base left in between. CDR3 coding DNA: TGTGCCAGCAGCTTATATGAAAAACTGTTTTTT. Translating it yields CASSLYEKLFF.

V is TRBV12-3 or TRBV12-4 and J is TRBJ1-5; 7 nucleotides agree with TRBD1. CDR3 length equals 12 residues. After removal of 6 bases from V and 9 bases from J, the junction contained 5 bases not matched to a gene. CDR3 nucleotides: TGTGCCAGCAGCTGGGACAGCGGGCCCCAGCATTTT. It specifies CASSWDSGPQHF.

This CDR3 is CASSLPGAGSEAFF. DNA of the CDR3: TGTGCCAGCAGCCTCCCCGGGGCGGGGTCTGAAGCTTTCTTT. V and J are TRBV4-2 and TRBJ1-1; possibly TRBD1 for D (5 bases). Germline CDR1 reads LGHNA; CDR2 reads YNFKEQ. V shed 4 bases and J shed 6 bases, with 15 bases lying between them. The CDR3 sequence is 14 residues long.